The clone carrying this TCR beta chain was observed a single time. The data stem from a study of blood T cell repertoires in COVID-19. Background on the study: PBMCs, B-cell-depleted T cells, or T cells provided the cDNA or gDNA that made up the material.

Under the authors' procedure: From reference gene primer amplification, estimates of nucleated cell counts were derived. TCRdb's copy holds only in-frame clones and misses some; the assay was immunoSEQ multiplex PCR. Clone size and V and J calls were adopted from that table, with D and trimming inferred from the DNA. The sample yields about 200,000 clones, 80% to 90% seen once. The sequencing sample was made of peripheral blood. The sequence derives from a man in his fifties or sixties with acute or convalescent COVID-19.

CDR3 protein: CASRWTGGDLNPPLHF. CDR3 nucleotide sequence: TGTGCCAGCAGATGGACAGGGGGCGACCTCAATCCACCCCTCCACTTT. The chain uses TRBV6-6 and TRBJ1-6; 11 bases are shared with TRBD1. The V gene's germline CDR1 is MNHNY and CDR2 SVGAGI (reference sequence). V trimming: 6 bases; J trimming: 11 bases; junction bases outside the gene matches: 12. The CDR3 has 16 amino acids.